Below, one TCR beta chain is given with its context. CDR3 length equals 15 residues. Germline V lookup: CDR1 LNHNV, CDR2 YYDKDF (reference sequence). Trimming shortened V by 2 bases and J by 5 bases, and 15 bases separated the two germline ends. The sample originates from a study of blood T cell repertoires in COVID-19. The overall study: Acute and convalescent COVID-19 samples came from the United States, Italy and Spain. PBMCs, B-cell-depleted T cells, or T cells provided the cDNA or gDNA that made up the material.

Per the study methods: Counts of nucleated cells, estimated from reference gene primer amplification, were obtained. TCRdb keeps only in-frame clones here, not all; method: immunoSEQ multiplex PCR. V and J calls and clone size come straight from that table; D and trimming were deduced from the DNA. Among about 220,000 clones listed, about 85% were seen once. This TCR was sampled from a man aged 50 to 60 who had recovered from COVID-19. The sample comprised peripheral blood. J is TRBJ2-5 and V is TRBV15; the D gene is possibly TRBD1 (5 bases). CDR3 coding DNA: TGTGCCACCAGCAGACCCCAGGGTGGGTCGGAGACCCAGTACTTC. Translated: CATSRPQGGSETQYF.